These 23 T cell receptor beta chains share one sample of origin, sequenced in a study of T cells in Graves' hyperthyroidism and ophthalmopathy. Amplification targeted TCR beta CDR3 regions from RNA transcripts. The TCR CDR3 first-round RT-PCR relied on the HTBI primer set. TCRdb redid the calling of the multiplex PCR reads with MiXCR, one entry per CDR3 protein. The sample shows more than 300,000 distinct CDR3 sequences, roughly 14% of them seen only once. Sequenced material: blood. All receptors derive from a woman in her thirties with Graves' ophthalmopathy.

There are many counts of this clonotype. The genes are TRBV28 and TRBJ2-7; D possibly corresponds to TRBD1 (6 bases). The V and J ends lost 6 bases and 2 bases respectively, with 14 bases between them. Germline V lookup: CDR1 MDHEN, CDR2 SYDVKM. CDR3 length: 14 amino acids. CDR3 region: CASSEQGLAYEQYF. In DNA, the CDR3 is TGTGCCAGCAGCGAACAGGGTCTTGCCTACGAGCAGTACTTC.

This clonotype was observed many times. V and J are TRBV7-9 and TRBJ1-3; 7 positions match TRBD1. Looked up from germline, CDR1 is SEHNR and CDR2 is FQNEAQ (reference sequence). J lost 2 bases, V lost 7 bases, and 8 bases had no gene match. The CDR3 runs to 15 residues. CDR3 DNA: TGTGCCAGCACCGTAACAGGGGCGGCTGGAAACACCATATATTTT. It is translated as CASTVTGAAGNTIYF.

This clonotype was seen ten or more times. The rearrangement joins TRBV18 to TRBJ2-2; D is unresolved. The germline gives CDR1 KGHSH, CDR2 LQKENI. The V gene lost 2 bases and the J gene lost 3 bases, with 7 bases spanning the gap. This CDR3 is 14 amino acids long. CDR3 protein: CASSPFRDTGELFF. CDR3 in DNA: TGTGCCAGCTCACCATTTCGCGACACCGGGGAGCTGTTTTTT. The variable domain in full, completed from reference TRBV18 and TRBJ2-2, reads NAGVMQNPRHLVRRRGQEARLRCSPMKGHSHVYWYRQLPEEGLKFMVYLQKENIIDESGMPKERFSAEFPKEGPSILRIQQVVRGDSAAYFCASSPFRDTGELFFGEGSRLTVL.

This clonotype was picked up a small number of times. J is TRBJ2-7 and V is TRBV29-1, with 15 nucleotides matching TRBD2. This CDR3 spans 16 amino acids. CDR1 SQVTM and CDR2 ANQGSEA come from the germline V gene. J lost 6 bases, V lost 4 bases, and 10 bases had no gene match. CDR3 nucleotides: TGCAGCGTTGGGATTAGGACTAGCGGGGGGGCCCGCGAGCAGTACTTC. This codes for CSVGIRTSGGAREQYF.

In its sample, this clonotype was seen many times. V gene TRBV7-2 combines with J gene TRBJ1-4; 7 nucleotides align to TRBD1. Looked up from germline, CDR1 is SGHTA and CDR2 is FQGNSA. The CDR3 is made up of 15 amino acids. V was pared by 1 base and J by 3 bases, with 2 bases of the junction left unmatched. This CDR3 reads CASSLVGGSNEKLFF. CDR3 bases: TGTGCCAGCAGCTTAGTAGGGGGCTCTAATGAAAAACTGTTTTTT.

This clonotype was seen repeatedly, ten times or more. The V gene is TRBV3-1, the J gene TRBJ2-7; TRBD2 matches at 14 bases. Germline V CDR1 and CDR2: LGHDT, YNNKEL (reference sequence). The CDR3 spans 15 residues. V was clipped by 4 bases and J by 3 bases; unmatched bases: 2. The DNA for the CDR3 is TGTGCCAGCAGCCGAGGGACTAGCGGGGGCTACGAGCAGTACTTC. Translated, it gives CASSRGTSGGYEQYF.

Turning to this clonotype: Sequence at one end of the junction differs from germline and may be a read error. The chain couples TRBV19 to TRBJ1-2, with 7 bases fitting TRBD1. CDR3 length equals 12 residues. CDR1 LNHDA and CDR2 SQIVND come from the germline V gene (reference sequence). The CDR3: CATSGQAYGYTF. For the CDR3, the DNA is TGTGCCACTAGTGGACAGGCCTATGGCTACACCTTC.

This clonotype was seen repeatedly, ten times or more. The gene calls are TRBV28 and TRBJ1-5; D is uncertain. CDR3 length equals 12 residues. Per the germline V gene, CDR1 is MDHEN and CDR2 is SYDVKM. V was pared by 11 bases and J by 11 bases, with 19 bases between. CDR3 DNA: TGTGCCTCCGAGAGGAGGCCGAAGGCCCAGCATTTT. It is translated as CASERRPKAQHF.

This clonotype was recorded at least ten times. The chain combines TRBV28 with TRBJ1-1, with D unclear. The germline CDR1 and CDR2 sequences are MDHEN and SYDVKM. Trimming removed 4 bases from V and 0 bases from J, with 12 bases in between. CDR3 length equals 15 residues. The CDR3 loop reads CASSYLGVMNTEAFF. CDR3 DNA sequence: TGTGCCAGCAGTTATCTCGGGGTAATGAACACTGAAGCTTTCTTT.

This chain uses TRBV5-1 with TRBJ1-1; D unclear. Germline-derived CDR1 and CDR2 are SGHRS and YFSETQ. Trimming pared 5 bases from V and 3 bases from J, leaving 14 bases between. The CDR3 is made up of 14 amino acids. CDR3 DNA sequence: TGCGCCAGCAGGGAAATCAGGAGCGACACTGAAGCTTTCTTT. Translated, it gives CASREIRSDTEAFF.

V gene TRBV2 combines with J gene TRBJ1-1; maybe TRBD1 (5 bases). The CDR3 totals 10 residues. Germline V gives CDR1 SNHLY, CDR2 FYNNEI. Trimming pared 11 bases from V and 5 bases from J, leaving 9 bases between. The CDR3 region has the DNA TGTGCCGGCAAGGGGACTGAAGCTTTCTTT. Protein sequence: CAGKGTEAFF.

This clonotype was seen many times. The chain links TRBV7-8 to TRBJ1-6, with D unresolved. CDR1 and CDR2 from the germline V gene are SGHVS and FQNEAQ. CDR3 length: 15 residues. V shed 1 base and J shed 10 bases, with 14 bases lying between them. CDR3 protein: CASSLGSPGLSPLHF. Written as DNA, the CDR3 is TGTGCCAGCAGCTTAGGCTCGCCGGGATTGTCACCCCTCCACTTT.

This clonotype was observed at least ten times. This rearrangement joins TRBV11-2 to TRBJ2-2; D is unresolved. CDR1 is SGHAT and CDR2 is FQNNGV in the germline V gene. V was trimmed by 5 bases and J by 2 bases, leaving 6 bases between them. The length of the CDR3 is 13 residues. The CDR3 region has the DNA TGTGCCAGCAGCGTACAAAACACCGGGGAGCTGTTTTTT. Residues: CASSVQNTGELFF.

This clonotype was seen ten or more times. V is TRBV7-2 and J is TRBJ2-3; D remains unclear. V was clipped by 5 bases and J by 6 bases, with 9 bases between them. The germline V gene has CDR1 SGHTA and CDR2 FQGNSA. CDR3 length equals 12 residues. The CDR3 loop is CASSPLFDTQYF. The CDR3 region has the DNA TGTGCCAGCAGCCCCTTGTTCGATACGCAGTATTTT.

This clonotype was picked up many times. The CDR3 DNA follows: TGTGCCAGCTCCGGTGGGGGCCCAACCTCCTACGAGCAGTACTTC. Protein sequence: CASSGGGPTSYEQYF. This chain uses TRBV6-1 with TRBJ2-7; D is perhaps TRBD1 (6 bases). CDR3 size: 15 residues. V shed 8 bases and J shed 0 bases, with 17 bases lying between them. The germline CDR1 and CDR2 sequences are MNHNS and SASEGT.

In its sample, this clonotype was seen a few times. This chain joins TRBV6-1 and TRBJ2-5, with D uncertain. Trimming cost V 5 bases and J 5 bases, with 9 bases left between them. The CDR3 consists of 12 residues. CDR1 MNHNS and CDR2 SASEGT come from the germline V gene. The CDR3 DNA sequence: TGTGCCAGCAGTACCTTCGGGGAGACCCAGTACTTC. Its protein is CASSTFGETQYF.

With regard to this clonotype: This may stem from a read error, because a much larger clone lies one nucleotide away. No conserved phenylalanine or tryptophan ends this CDR3, so it is likely a read error. This chain links TRBV13 with TRBJ2-7; TRBD1 agrees at 7 bases. The CDR3 has 13 amino acids. The V gene end was trimmed by 5 bases and the J gene end by 3 bases; junction bases not matched to a gene: 4. Germline assignment: CDR1 PRHDT and CDR2 FYEKMQ (reference sequence). The CDR3 nucleotides read TGTGCCAGCAGCAACAGGGGACACTACGAGCAGTACCTC. Its translation: CASSNRGHYEQYL.

At least ten counts were recorded for this clonotype. V gene TRBV2 combines with J gene TRBJ2-1; D remains ambiguous. Trimming shortened V by 6 bases and J by 0 bases, and 15 bases separated the two germline ends. Germline CDR1 and CDR2: SNHLY and FYNNEI. The CDR3 loop spans 16 amino acids. The CDR3 loop reads CASSHPGQSSYNEQFF. DNA of the CDR3: TGTGCCAGCAGCCATCCCGGCCAGAGCTCCTACAATGAGCAGTTCTTC.

This clonotype was counted at least ten times. The J gene is TRBJ1-2, the V gene TRBV7-9; no clear D. The length of the CDR3 is 14 residues. The germline CDR1 and CDR2 sequences are SEHNR and FQNEAQ (reference sequence). Trimming removed 5 bases at V and 4 bases at J, with 14 bases between. CDR3: CASSQDGRPYGYTF. DNA of the CDR3: TGTGCCAGCAGCCAGGACGGACGTCCCTATGGCTACACCTTC. The whole variable domain, filled in from reference TRBV7-9 and TRBJ1-2, reads DTGVSQNPRHKITKRGQNVTFRCDPISEHNRLYWYRQTLGQGPEFLTYFQNEAQLEKSRLLSDRFSAERPKGSFSTLEIQRTEQGDSAMYLCASSQDGRPYGYTFGSGTRLTVV.

The rearrangement uses TRBV6-5 and TRBJ1-5, with D unresolved. Trimming left V 0 bases short and J 2 bases short, with 17 bases between. The CDR3 is 18 residues long. Germline V lookup: CDR1 MNHEY, CDR2 SVGAGI. The CDR3 region has the DNA TGTGCCAGCAGTTACTCGTCACTTATCGAGGCTGGCAATCAGCCCCAGCATTTT. Its protein product is CASSYSSLIEAGNQPQHF.

Note on this clonotype: A much larger clone sits a single nucleotide away, making a read error possible. CDR3 protein: CAISQEAVGYSTNEKLFF. In DNA form, the CDR3 reads TGTGCCATCAGCCAAGAAGCGGTTGGTTACTCAACTAATGAAAAACTGTTTTTT. The rearrangement joins TRBV14 to TRBJ1-4; no reliable D call. Germline CDR1 reads SGHDN; CDR2 reads FVKESK. The CDR3 runs 18 residues.

This clonotype was picked up many times. This CDR3 reads CASSPLFSGGYEQYF. In DNA, the CDR3 is TGTGCCAGCAGCCCTCTCTTTAGCGGGGGATACGAGCAGTACTTC. This rearrangement joins TRBV11-2 to TRBJ2-7, with 9 bases lining up with TRBD2. This CDR3 region has 15 residues. The germline CDR1 and CDR2 sequences are SGHAT and FQNNGV. The V segment lost 5 bases and the J segment 4 bases; nucleotides outside the gene matches: 9. The whole variable domain, remainder taken from reference TRBV11-2 and TRBJ2-7, is EAGVAQSPRYKIIEKRQSVAFWCNPISGHATLYWYQQILGQGPKLLIQFQNNGVVDDSQLPKDRFSAERLKGVDSTLKIQPAKLEDSAVYLCASSPLFSGGYEQYFGPGTRLTVT.

This clonotype was picked up many times. The chain joins TRBV6-2 or TRBV6-3 to TRBJ2-3; D is perhaps TRBD1 (6 bases). The CDR3 covers 12 residues. Germline CDR1 and CDR2: MNHEY and SVGEGT. With 6 bases removed from V and 11 bases from J, the gap between germline ends came to 15 bases. The CDR3 here is CASSLTGAKQYF. CDR3 nucleotide sequence: TGTGCCAGCAGCCTGACAGGCGCGAAGCAGTATTTT.